The T cell receptor (beta chain) described here comes from a study of blood T cell repertoires in COVID-19. Study summary: Samples came from the United States, Italy and Spain, spanning acute and convalescent COVID-19. PBMCs, B-cell-depleted T cells, or T cells were the source of the cDNA or gDNA that made up the material.

The V gene lost 0 bases and the J gene lost 6 bases, with 9 bases spanning the gap. Germline V gives CDR1 SGHDT, CDR2 YYEEEE. This CDR3 contains 14 residues. Original handling: Reference gene primer amplification gave estimated nucleated cell counts. Measured with immunoSEQ multiplex PCR; TCRdb has only the in-frame clones, and not every one. That table supplies the V and J calls and clone size; D and trimming were determined from the DNA. The table records roughly 120,000 clones, 70% to 90% of them present only once. The V gene is TRBV5-6, the J gene TRBJ2-2, with a tentative D call TRBD2 (6 bases). This receptor was identified in a human donor in a cohort sampled during active COVID-19. Input material: peripheral blood. Here the CDR3 reads CASSLEAGSGELFF. CDR3 sequence (DNA): TGTGCCAGCAGCTTGGAGGCGGGGTCCGGGGAGCTGTTTTTT.